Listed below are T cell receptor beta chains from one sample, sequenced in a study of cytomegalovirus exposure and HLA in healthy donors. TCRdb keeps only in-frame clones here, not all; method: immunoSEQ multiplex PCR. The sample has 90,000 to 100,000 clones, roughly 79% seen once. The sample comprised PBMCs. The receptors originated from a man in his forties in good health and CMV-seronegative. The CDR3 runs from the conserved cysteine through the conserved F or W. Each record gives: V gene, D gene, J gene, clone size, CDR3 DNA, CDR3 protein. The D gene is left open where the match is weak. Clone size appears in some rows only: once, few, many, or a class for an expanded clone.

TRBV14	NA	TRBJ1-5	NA	TGTGCCAGCAGCCAATCGTCCGATCAGCCCCAGCATTTT	CASSQSSDQPQHF
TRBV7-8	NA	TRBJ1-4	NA	TGTGCCAGCAGCTTAGAGGGGATCGGGGGAAAACTGTTTTTT	CASSLEGIGGKLFF
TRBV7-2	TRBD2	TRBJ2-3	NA	TGTGCCAGCAGCAAGAGGCTAGCGGGGGGCACAGATACGCAGTATTTT	CASSKRLAGGTDTQYF
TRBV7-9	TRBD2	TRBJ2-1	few	TGTGCCAGCAGTCTTACGCTCACTAGCGAGAACAATGAGCAGTTCTTC	CASSLTLTSENNEQFF
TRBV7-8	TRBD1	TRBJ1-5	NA	TGTGCCAGCAGCCCAACCCGGGACAGCCATTGGCCCCAGCATTTT	CASSPTRDSHWPQHF
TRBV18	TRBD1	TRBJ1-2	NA	TGTGCCAGCTCACCACAAGACAGGGTAGCCGGCTACACCTTC	CASSPQDRVAGYTF
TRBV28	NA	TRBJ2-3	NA	TGTGCCAGCAGTCAGGGGACCCCCGATACGCAGTATTTT	CASSQGTPDTQYF
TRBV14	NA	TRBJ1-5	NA	TGTGCCAGCAGCCTCGGGGGACGGGGCAATCAGCCCCAGCATTTT	CASSLGGRGNQPQHF
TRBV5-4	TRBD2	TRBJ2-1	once	TGTGCCAGCAGCTTGGAGACTAGCGGGAGGGCCACCCACAATGAGCAGTTCTTC	CASSLETSGRATHNEQFF
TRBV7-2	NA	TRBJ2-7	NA	TGTGCCAGCAGCTTAGCTCGGTCGGACAGCCGGGCCGAGCAGTACTTC	CASSLARSDSRAEQYF
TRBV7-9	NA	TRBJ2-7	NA	TGTGCCAGCAGCATTGGGACATCCTACGAGCAGTACTTC	CASSIGTSYEQYF
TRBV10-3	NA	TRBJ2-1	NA	TGTGCCATCAGTGAGGGGGAGGGGGAGGGCCGGAATGAGCAGTTCTTC	CAISEGEGEGRNEQFF
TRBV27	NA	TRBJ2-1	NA	TGTGCCAGCAGTTCAAGGACACTGACTTCCTCCTACAATGAGCAGTTCTTC	CASSSRTLTSSYNEQFF
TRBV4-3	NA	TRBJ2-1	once	TGCGCCAGCAGCTCAGTAGGCGGGACTGCAACCTACAATGAGCAGTTCTTC	CASSSVGGTATYNEQFF
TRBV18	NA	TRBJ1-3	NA	TGTGCCAGCTACTATAGCGGAGCCCGGCCAGACTCTGGAAACACCATATATTTT	CASYYSGARPDSGNTIYF
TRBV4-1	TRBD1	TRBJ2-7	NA	TGCGCCAGCAGCCGACAAACAGGGGGCCAGCCTGCTTACGAGCAGTACTTC	CASSRQTGGQPAYEQYF
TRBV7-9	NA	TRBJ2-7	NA	TGTGCCAGCAGCTTAGGGCCCCCTGCGGGGGAGCAGTACTTC	CASSLGPPAGEQYF
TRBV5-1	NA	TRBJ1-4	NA	TGCGCCAGCAGCTTGGGTGGGTCGGGTGACGAAAAACTGTTTTTT	CASSLGGSGDEKLFF
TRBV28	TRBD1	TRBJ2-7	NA	TGTGCCAGCAGTCCGACAGGGGACCCCTGGGAGGACGAGCAGTACTTC	CASSPTGDPWEDEQYF
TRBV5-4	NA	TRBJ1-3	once	TGTGCCAGCAGCCACCAGGACTGGAGCTCTGGAAACACCATATATTTT	CASSHQDWSSGNTIYF
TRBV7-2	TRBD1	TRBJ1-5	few	TGTGCCAGCAGTCCCGACAGGGGGGGTCAGCCCCAGCATTTT	CASSPDRGGQPQHF
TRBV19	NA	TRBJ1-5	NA	TGTGCCAGTAGTCCCTTTCGGGGTAGCAATCAGCCCCAGCATTTT	CASSPFRGSNQPQHF
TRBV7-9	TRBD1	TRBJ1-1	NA	TGTGCCAGCAGCGTTATACAGGGGGATGGAGCTTTCTTT	CASSVIQGDGAFF
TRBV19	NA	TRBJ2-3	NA	TGTGCCAGTAGTATAGAAGGGAGTACGCAGTATTTT	CASSIEGSTQYF
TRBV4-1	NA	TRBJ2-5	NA	TGCGCCAGCAGCCAAACTATTTCAGGGAAACAGACCCAGTACTTC	CASSQTISGKQTQYF
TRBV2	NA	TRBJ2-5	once	TGTGCCAGCAGATCAGGGTCAGAGACCCAGTACTTC	CASRSGSETQYF
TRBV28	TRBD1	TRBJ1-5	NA	TGTGCCAGCAGTCTCTCCGACAGGGGCAATCAGCCCCAGCATTTT	CASSLSDRGNQPQHF
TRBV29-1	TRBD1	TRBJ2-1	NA	TGCAGCCCCCGACAGGGATCTTACAATGAGCAGTTCTTC	CSPRQGSYNEQFF
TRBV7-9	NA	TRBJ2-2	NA	TGTTCCAGCAGCTTCTTAGAGCTTAGACTAACGAACACCGGGGAGCTGTTTTTT	CSSSFLELRLTNTGELFF